The 29 T cell receptor beta chains below come from one sample, sequenced in a study of blood T cell repertoires in COVID-19. Only in-frame clones appear in the TCRdb table, and some are missing; sequencing was by immunoSEQ multiplex PCR. The repertoire holds more than 55,000 clones, 80% to 95% seen once, with 4.5% to 5.5% in the top ten. The source material was peripheral blood. The receptors here all came from a man between 50 and 59 years old with active COVID-19.

Only a few counts were recorded for this clone. The gene calls are TRBV7-2 and TRBJ2-1; the D is unclear. The V end lost 6 bases, the J end lost 10 bases, and 13 bases lay between the germline ends. CDR3 size: 12 residues. CDR1 and CDR2 (germline): SGHTA, FQGNSA. CDR3: CASSPVGGEQFF. The CDR3 DNA reads TGTGCCAGCAGTCCCGTTGGCGGAGAGCAGTTCTTC.

This clone was detected once. The chain joins TRBV5-5 to TRBJ2-5; no clear D. Germline V gene sequence: CDR1 SGHKS, CDR2 YYEKEE (reference sequence). The CDR3 runs to 15 residues. Trimming left V 1 base short and J 0 bases short, with 10 bases between. Here the CDR3 reads CASSLSPVNQETQYF. CDR3 DNA sequence: TGTGCCAGCAGCTTGAGTCCAGTCAACCAAGAGACCCAGTACTTC.

The chain carries TRBV27 and TRBJ2-5; 8 nucleotides line up with TRBD1. CDR3 length: 14 residues. V lost 6 bases to trimming and J lost 7 bases; unmatched junction nucleotides: 10. CDR1 and CDR2 from the germline V gene are MNHEY and SMNVEV (reference sequence). CDR3 region: CASSQDRALGTQYF. CDR3 sequence (DNA): TGTGCCAGCAGCCAGGACAGGGCGTTAGGGACCCAGTACTTC.

This chain connects TRBV28 to TRBJ1-2, with a weak D call TRBD1 (5 bases). The CDR3 runs 13 residues. Trimming pared 2 bases from V and 2 bases from J, leaving 6 bases between. The germline CDR1 and CDR2 sequences are MDHEN and SYDVKM. Here the CDR3 DNA reads TGTGCCAGCAGTTTACGGGGGAACTATGGCTACACCTTC. It encodes CASSLRGNYGYTF.

The CDR3 here is CATSEGTGWVSGYTF. The CDR3 nucleotides are TGTGCCACCAGTGAAGGGACAGGTTGGGTTTCGGGCTACACCTTC. This chain uses TRBV24-1 with TRBJ1-2; TRBD1 matches at 8 bases. The CDR3 runs 15 residues. The V and J ends lost 4 bases and 8 bases, in that order; junction bases with no gene match: 11. Germline V lookup: CDR1 KGHDR, CDR2 SFDVKD.

The chain has TRBV19 and TRBJ2-1; 10 bases agree with TRBD1. CDR3 length equals 14 residues. V was clipped by 4 bases and J by 7 bases; unmatched bases: 4. Germline CDR1 is LNHDA and CDR2 is SQIVND (reference sequence). The CDR3 DNA sequence: TGTGCCAGTAGTAGACAGGGGGCTGAAAATGAGCAGTTCTTC. It codes for CASSRQGAENEQFF.

The chain combines TRBV27 with TRBJ2-7; weak D call: TRBD2 (5 bases). This CDR3 contains 14 residues. Germline V gene sequence: CDR1 MNHEY, CDR2 SMNVEV (reference sequence). Trimming removed 5 bases at V and 2 bases at J, with 13 bases between. DNA for the CDR3: TGTGCCAGCAGTCCAACGGACTTTCCCTACGAGCAGTACTTC. This gives the protein CASSPTDFPYEQYF.

The CDR3 loop reads CASGLAGTSVNEQFF. CDR3 DNA: TGTGCTAGTGGTTTGGCCGGGACTAGTGTGAATGAGCAGTTCTTC. V and J are TRBV12-5 and TRBJ2-1; 8 nucleotides agree with TRBD2. The trim removed 1 base at V and 7 bases at J, leaving 6 bases unmatched. The CDR3 is made up of 15 amino acids. CDR1 and CDR2 from the germline V gene are LGHNT and FRNRAP.

This CDR3 is CASSPPDRGRETQYF. For the CDR3, the DNA is TGTGCCAGCTCACCGCCCGACAGGGGGCGGGAGACCCAGTACTTC. The chain recombines TRBV18 with TRBJ2-5; 10 nucleotides agree with TRBD1. The CDR3 loop spans 15 amino acids. Per germline, CDR1 KGHSH and CDR2 LQKENI. V shed 3 bases and J 5 bases; nucleotides not matched to a gene: 6.

The chain recombines TRBV2 with TRBJ1-6; maybe TRBD1 (6 bases). The CDR3 contains 15 residues. Deletions cut 7 bases from V and 5 bases from J, with 15 bases between. The germline CDR1 and CDR2 sequences are SNHLY and FYNNEI. Here the CDR3 reads CASMAEGVNNSPLHF. The CDR3 nucleotides read TGTGCCAGCATGGCTGAGGGGGTCAATAATTCACCCCTCCACTTT.

This chain connects TRBV24-1 to TRBJ1-5, with no clear D. The CDR3 sequence is 15 residues long. Germline loops: CDR1 KGHDR, CDR2 SFDVKD. Between the trimmed V and J ends, which lost 4 bases and 9 bases, there was a span of 18 bases. The CDR3 bases are TGTGCCACCAGTGACCCGGGGTCGGGGATCGGGCCCCAGCATTTT. It yields the protein CATSDPGSGIGPQHF.

The chain is built from TRBV4-1 and TRBJ2-7, with 7 positions matching TRBD2. The CDR3 covers 14 residues. Germline-derived CDR1 and CDR2 are MGHRA and YSYEKL. The V and J ends lost 4 bases and 4 bases, in that order; junction bases with no gene match: 7. The CDR3 region has the DNA TGCGCCAGCAGCCGCGGGGGTATAGGATACGAGCAGTACTTC. It specifies CASSRGGIGYEQYF.

J is TRBJ2-2 and V is TRBV13, with D perhaps matching TRBD1 (6 bases). The CDR3 consists of 13 residues. The germline V gene has CDR1 PRHDT and CDR2 FYEKMQ (reference sequence). Trimming took 5 bases from V and 7 from J, leaving 11 bases between them. The CDR3 nucleotides are TGTGCCAGCAGCCGGACAGACTACGGGGAGCTGTTTTTT. Protein product: CASSRTDYGELFF.

The chain combines TRBV6-5 with TRBJ2-7; 8 bases are a match to TRBD2. This CDR3 has 14 residues. V lost 7 bases to trimming and J lost 3 bases; unmatched junction nucleotides: 8. Germline CDR1 reads MNHEY; CDR2 reads SVGAGI. CDR3 loop: CASTPSGSFYEQYF. The CDR3 nucleotides are TGTGCCAGCACGCCCAGCGGGAGTTTCTACGAGCAGTACTTC.

This chain joins TRBV6-5 and TRBJ2-5; maybe TRBD2 (6 bases). Germline V lookup: CDR1 MNHEY, CDR2 SVGAGI. V lost 1 base and J lost 4, with 10 bases in between. The CDR3 is made up of 14 amino acids. CDR3 nucleotide sequence: TGTGCCAGCAGTTACTTCGGGAGAGGAGAGACCCAGTACTTC. Amino acid sequence: CASSYFGRGETQYF.

The rearrangement joins TRBV5-6 to TRBJ2-2; D may be TRBD2 (5 bases). Trimming took 3 bases from V and 3 from J, leaving 12 bases between them. This CDR3 spans 15 amino acids. CDR1 and CDR2 from the germline V gene are SGHDT and YYEEEE. The CDR3 region has the DNA TGTGCCAGCAGCTCCGGGGATGCTCACACCGGGGAGCTGTTTTTT. It yields the protein CASSSGDAHTGELFF.

V gene TRBV5-4 combines with J gene TRBJ2-1; 7 bases fit TRBD1. Losses at the gene ends were 4 bases for V and 4 bases for J; bases not matched to a gene: 8. Germline V gene lookup returns CDR1 SGHNT and CDR2 YYREEE (reference sequence). The length of the CDR3 is 15 residues. CDR3 coding DNA: TGTGCCAGCAGCAACAGGGGTGAGTGGTACAATGAGCAGTTCTTC. Translation: CASSNRGEWYNEQFF.

This chain connects TRBV12-5 to TRBJ2-3; the match to TRBD2 covers 15 bases. Looked up from germline, CDR1 is LGHNT and CDR2 is FRNRAP. This CDR3 contains 21 residues. The V gene end was trimmed by 0 bases and the J gene end by 0 bases; junction bases not matched to a gene: 10. The CDR3 spells CASGLVPGLAGGPSSTDTQYF. CDR3 nucleotides: TGTGCTAGTGGTTTGGTACCCGGACTAGCGGGAGGGCCGTCTAGCACAGATACGCAGTATTTT.

The chain links TRBV9 to TRBJ2-7, with 8 bases identical to TRBD1. The CDR3 is 14 residues long. From germline, CDR1 is SGDLS and CDR2 YYNGEE. V was pared by 3 bases and J by 5 bases, with 7 bases of the junction left unmatched. This CDR3 is CASSATGVSHEQYF. The CDR3 DNA follows: TGTGCCAGCAGCGCGACAGGGGTTAGCCACGAGCAGTACTTC.

This chain uses TRBV5-6 with TRBJ1-1; 10 bases align to TRBD1. Germline CDR1 is SGHDT and CDR2 is YYEEEE. The CDR3 spans 15 residues. V trimming: 4 bases; J trimming: 5 bases; junction bases outside the gene matches: 8. The CDR3 protein is CASSARDRGSTEAFF. The CDR3 DNA reads TGTGCCAGCAGCGCCCGGGACAGGGGATCTACTGAAGCTTTCTTT.

The chain joins TRBV18 to TRBJ2-3, with D hard to call. The ends were cut back, 2 bases at V and 0 bases at J, with 12 bases in the middle. Germline V gene lookup returns CDR1 KGHSH and CDR2 LQKENI. The CDR3 runs 16 residues. The CDR3 DNA follows: TGTGCCAGCTCACCAGAACAGAAAACTAGCACAGATACGCAGTATTTT. It codes for CASSPEQKTSTDTQYF.

The rearrangement links TRBV5-8 to TRBJ1-2; 9 bases line up with TRBD1. Germline CDR1 SGHTS, CDR2 YDEGEE. The CDR3 runs to 16 residues. The ends lost 4 bases at V and 8 bases at J; junction bases unmatched: 15. Written as DNA, the CDR3 is TGTGCCAGCAGCGGCCCCGGACAGGGGATGGCGGGCGGCTACACCTTC. The encoded protein is CASSGPGQGMAGGYTF.

The rearrangement links TRBV3-1 (or the pseudogene TRBV3-2) to TRBJ1-2; D not resolved. Germline-derived CDR1 and CDR2 are LGHDT and YNNKEL (reference sequence). This CDR3 is built from 12 residues. The V gene lost 1 base and the J gene lost 8 bases, with 8 bases spanning the gap. The CDR3 nucleotides are TGTGCCAGCAGCCAAGTCGAGAGCGGCTACACCTTC. It translates to CASSQVESGYTF.

The J gene is TRBJ1-2, the V gene TRBV2; maybe TRBD1 (5 bases). V lost 6 bases and J 2 bases, leaving 16 bases between the germline ends. The CDR3 loop spans 15 amino acids. Germline V CDR1 and CDR2: SNHLY, FYNNEI. The CDR3 region has the DNA TGTGCCAGCAGCAATACACAGGCTACCAACTATGGCTACACCTTC. Amino acid sequence: CASSNTQATNYGYTF.

The chain employs TRBV24-1 and TRBJ2-3, with 7 bases lining up with TRBD2. Per the germline V gene, CDR1 is KGHDR and CDR2 is SFDVKD. This CDR3 is built from 17 residues. With 0 bases clipped from V and 1 base from J, the junction kept 6 bases outside the gene matches. CDR3 DNA: TGTGCCACCAGTGATTTGGGGGAGCGGGGAGGCACAGATACGCAGTATTTT. Translating it yields CATSDLGERGGTDTQYF.

J is TRBJ2-1 and V is TRBV24-1, with 8 nucleotides matching TRBD2. The CDR3 length is 15 residues. The V segment lost 0 bases and the J segment 7 bases; nucleotides outside the gene matches: 4. CDR1 is KGHDR, CDR2 SFDVKD, per germline. The CDR3 here is CATSDLQRENNEQFF. The CDR3 DNA is TGTGCCACCAGTGATTTGCAGCGGGAGAATAATGAGCAGTTCTTC.

This clone was seen only a few times. This rearrangement joins TRBV7-2 to TRBJ1-3, with D possibly being TRBD1 (5 bases). Germline V gene data show CDR1 as SGHTA and CDR2 as FQGNSA. This CDR3 has 16 amino acids. The V end lost 6 bases, the J end lost 2 bases, and 17 bases lay between the germline ends. The CDR3 loop reads CASSLSHGGTGNTIYF. The CDR3 DNA follows: TGTGCCAGCAGTCTCTCGCACGGGGGAACTGGAAACACCATATATTTT.

The chain recombines TRBV24-1 with TRBJ2-5, with D perhaps matching TRBD2 (5 bases). The CDR3 has 16 amino acids. Germline CDR1 KGHDR, CDR2 SFDVKD. With 3 bases removed from V and 5 bases from J, the gap between germline ends came to 18 bases. CDR3 DNA sequence: TGTGCCACCAGTGATCCAGGAGGTGTCGCCCGGGAGACCCAGTACTTC. Amino acid sequence: CATSDPGGVARETQYF.

The V call is TRBV6-6, the J call TRBJ2-7; 11 positions agree with TRBD2. This CDR3 has 15 amino acids. V lost 5 bases, J lost 2 bases, and 5 bases stayed unmatched. CDR1 and CDR2 (germline): MNHNY, SVGAGI (reference sequence). CDR3 bases: TGTGCCAGCAGTCAACTAGCGGGGGTAACCTACGAGCAGTACTTC. This encodes CASSQLAGVTYEQYF.